The rows below give T cell receptor beta chains drawn from one sample of a study of blood T cell repertoires in COVID-19. Libraries were prepared by immunoSEQ multiplex PCR; TCRdb keeps only in-frame clonotypes and omits some of them. The table has hundreds of thousands of clones, about 87% seen once; the top ten hold less than 3%. The sequencing input was PBMCs or T cells enriched from blood (not recorded which). The receptors were gathered from a woman aged 45-60 years who had recovered from COVID-19. CDR3s include the opening cysteine and the closing phenylalanine or tryptophan. The D gene is left open where the match is weak. Some rows mark clone size as missing; the rest say once, few, many or name a class of expanded clone.

abundance	d_gene	j_gene	v_gene	CDR3aa	CDR3nt
.	.	TRBJ2-1	TRBV7-9	CASSLLLAEQFF	TGTGCCAGCAGCTTACTTTTGGCAGAGCAGTTCTTC
.	.	TRBJ1-1	TRBV28	CASSFRPPRRTEAFF	TGTGCCAGCAGTTTCCGCCCCCCACGGCGGACTGAAGCTTTCTTT
.	TRBD1	TRBJ1-6	TRBV18	CASSGQGPNSPLHF	TGTGCCAGCTCAGGACAGGGGCCTAATTCACCCCTCCACTTT
once	.	TRBJ2-5	TRBV30	CACRRELTQYF	TGTGCCTGCAGGAGGGAGCTGACCCAGTACTTC
.	.	TRBJ1-1	TRBV28	CASSLRTVGTEAFF	TGTGCCAGCAGTCTAAGGACAGTTGGGACTGAAGCTTTCTTT
.	TRBD2	TRBJ2-5	TRBV19	CASSIGRLAGRQETQYF	TGTGCCAGTAGTATAGGTCGACTAGCGGGGCGACAAGAGACCCAGTACTTC
.	TRBD2	TRBJ2-7	TRBV7-8	CASSPLAGVGEQYF	TGTGCCAGCAGCCCGTTAGCGGGAGTGGGAGAGCAGTACTTC
.	TRBD2	TRBJ2-1	TRBV19	CASSIPLAGGQSSYNEQFF	TGTGCCAGTAGTATCCCGCTAGCGGGAGGCCAGAGCTCCTACAATGAGCAGTTCTTC
.	.	TRBJ1-5	TRBV6-1	CASSEALRGASNQPQHF	TGTGCCAGCAGTGAAGCGCTTCGGGGGGCGAGCAATCAGCCCCAGCATTTT
.	.	TRBJ2-1	TRBV28	CASSHGLETSYNEQFF	TGTGCCAGCAGCCACGGACTGGAAACGTCCTACAATGAGCAGTTCTTC
.	TRBD1	TRBJ2-1	TRBV5-1	CASSRAGGMGNEQFF	TGCGCCAGCAGCCGGGCAGGGGGAATGGGAAATGAGCAGTTCTTC
.	TRBD2	TRBJ2-3	TRBV5-4	CASSLGLAGDTDTQYF	TGTGCCAGCAGCCTGGGACTAGCGGGAGATACAGATACGCAGTATTTT
.	.	TRBJ2-2	TRBV6-5	CASRRQTNTGELFF	TGTGCCAGCCGAAGACAGACGAACACCGGGGAGCTGTTTTTT
.	TRBD1	TRBJ1-4	TRBV6-5	CASSSDRGGEKLFF	TGTGCCAGCAGTTCGGACAGGGGAGGTGAAAAACTGTTTTTT
.	.	TRBJ2-7	TRBV27	CASRNGQPIYEQYF	TGTGCCAGCAGAAATGGACAGCCGATCTACGAGCAGTACTTC
.	.	TRBJ1-1	TRBV29-1	CSVQNRGASPEAFF	TGCAGCGTTCAAAATAGGGGCGCGAGCCCTGAAGCTTTCTTT
.	.	TRBJ2-3	TRBV10-3	CAISDPGVSTDTQYF	TGTGCCATCAGTGACCCTGGAGTTAGCACAGATACGCAGTATTTT
.	TRBD1	TRBJ1-3	TRBV10-3	CAISESGGPGNTIYF	TGTGCCATCAGTGAGTCAGGGGGCCCTGGAAACACCATATATTTT
.	TRBD2	TRBJ2-3	TRBV10-1	CASSVLAGRTDTQYF	TGCGCCAGCAGTGTTTTAGCGGGCCGCACAGATACGCAGTATTTT
.	.	TRBJ1-1	TRBV18	CASSPMAHRNTEAFF	TGTGCCAGCTCACCAATGGCACACAGGAACACTGAAGCTTTCTTT